The subject of this entry is one TCR beta chain. This entry is derived from a study of cytomegalovirus exposure and HLA in healthy donors. Germline assignment: CDR1 SGHDT and CDR2 YYEEEE. Trimming removed 2 bases at V and 0 bases at J, with 10 bases between. CDR3 length: 15 amino acids. Researchers ran the PCR with 60 Vbeta and 13 Jbeta primers. Only in-frame clones appear in the TCRdb table, and some are missing; sequencing was by immunoSEQ multiplex PCR. In the table there are some 160,000 clones, roughly 72% of which are singletons. The receptor comes from a man aged 40-49 years in good health and CMV-seronegative. The chain combines TRBV5-6 with TRBJ2-3, with D unresolved. The source material was PBMCs. The CDR3 nucleotides read TGTGCCAGCAGCTTACAACCGTCTAGCACAGATACGCAGTATTTT. This gives the protein CASSLQPSSTDTQYF.